Below, 10 T cell receptor beta chains from the same sample are listed, as sequenced in a study of T-cell memory formation after mild COVID-19. Each CDR3 protein is one row after TCRdb ran MiXCR on the 5' RACE reads. The sample shows fewer than 450,000 distinct CDR3 sequences, over 20% of them seen only once. The sample taken for sequencing was PBMCs or a T cell subset sorted from them (not recorded which). These receptors were obtained from an adult woman who had mild COVID-19 (a few samples of this study predate the infection). Cell type and time point are not known.

This clonotype was recorded many times. In DNA form, the CDR3 reads TGCGCCAGCAGCCAGGATAGCGGGAGTTGGTATGAGCAGTTCTTC. As protein: CASSQDSGSWYEQFF. This chain connects TRBV5-1 to TRBJ2-1, with 9 bases aligning to TRBD2. Germline CDR1 and CDR2: SGHRS and YFSETQ. V gave up 4 bases and J gave up 8 bases; unmatched junction bases: 10. The CDR3 runs 15 residues.

The chain uses TRBV4-1 and TRBJ2-2; no reliable D call. The germline gives CDR1 MGHRA, CDR2 YSYEKL. V was shortened by 0 bases and J by 4 bases, with 6 bases between the two germline ends. This CDR3 comprises 14 residues. CDR3 residues: CASSQDGSTGELFF. CDR3 in DNA: TGCGCCAGCAGCCAAGATGGGTCCACCGGGGAGCTGTTTTTT.

This clonotype was detected only a few times. This CDR3 is CASSGTSESYEQYF. Written as DNA, the CDR3 is TGTGCCAGCAGCGGGACTAGCGAGTCCTACGAGCAGTACTTC. The rearrangement links TRBV6-2 or TRBV6-3 to TRBJ2-7, with 10 bases identical to TRBD2. V trimming: 6 bases; J trimming: 1 base; junction bases outside the gene matches: 3. From germline, CDR1 is MNHEY and CDR2 SVGEGT. CDR3 size: 14 residues.

This clonotype turned up a few times. The chain joins TRBV5-5 to TRBJ2-3, with 8 bases matching TRBD2. In germline, CDR1 is SGHKS, CDR2 YYEKEE (reference sequence). With 0 bases clipped from V and 5 bases from J, the junction kept 2 bases outside the gene matches. CDR3 length: 14 residues. The CDR3 DNA is TGTGCCAGCAGCTTGGGACTAGCGAGAGATACGCAGTATTTT. Residues: CASSLGLARDTQYF. The full variable domain, its missing parts supplied by reference TRBV5-5 and TRBJ2-3, is DAGVTQSPTHLIKTRGQQVTLRCSPISGHKSVSWYQQVLGQGPQFIFQYYEKEERGRGNFPDRFSARQFPNYSSELNVNALLLGDSALYLCASSLGLARDTQYFGPGTRLTVL.

This clonotype was observed a few times. The CDR3 here is CASSPWGTGGGQPQHF. The CDR3, as DNA: TGTGCCAGCAGCCCCTGGGGGACAGGGGGAGGTCAGCCCCAGCATTTT. The chain employs TRBV5-5 and TRBJ1-5, with 11 positions matching TRBD1. Per the germline V gene, CDR1 is SGHKS and CDR2 is YYEKEE (reference sequence). The CDR3 runs 16 residues. V lost 4 bases and J lost 6; bases outside the gene matches: 9.

V is TRBV12-3 or TRBV12-4 and J is TRBJ2-5; 14 bases are a match to TRBD2. After removal of 7 bases from V and 2 bases from J, the junction contained 6 bases not matched to a gene. There are 16 residues in the CDR3. The CDR3 DNA follows: TGTGCCAGCACCGAGCGACTAGCGGGGGGGCAAGAGACCCAGTACTTC. It yields the protein CASTERLAGGQETQYF.

V gene TRBV12-3 or TRBV12-4 combines with J gene TRBJ1-1; D is ambiguous. Trimming pared 6 bases from V and 8 bases from J, leaving 16 bases between. The CDR3 contains 13 residues. CDR3 sequence (DNA): TGTGCCAGCAGGCTAGGTGGCGTGGGAGAAGCTTTCTTT. It translates to CASRLGGVGEAFF.

Many counts were recorded for this clonotype. The chain recombines TRBV3-1 with TRBJ2-3; TRBD2 matches 11 bases. The germline V gene has CDR1 LGHDT and CDR2 YNNKEL (reference sequence). CDR3 length: 19 residues. The trim removed 4 bases at V and 0 bases at J, leaving 12 bases unmatched. CDR3 loop: CASSRRVLAGGPSTDTQYF. DNA for the CDR3: TGTGCCAGCAGCCGAAGAGTCTTAGCGGGGGGGCCAAGCACAGATACGCAGTATTTT.

The J gene is TRBJ2-1, the V gene TRBV7-9, with 10 bases aligning to TRBD2. The CDR3 loop spans 15 amino acids. From germline, CDR1 is SEHNR and CDR2 FQNEAQ (reference sequence). With V trimmed by 6 bases and J by 8 bases, 10 bases remained unmatched. The CDR3 nucleotides are TGTGCCAGCAGGGGAGCGGGAGGGCCTCCCCATGAGCAGTTCTTC. Its protein product is CASRGAGGPPHEQFF.

This clonotype has only one observation. The rearrangement uses TRBV11-2 and TRBJ2-5; TRBD1 or TRBD2 may be the D gene (5 bases each). V was shortened by 7 bases and J by 4 bases, with 16 bases between the two germline ends. The CDR3 totals 14 residues. CDR1 and CDR2 from the germline V gene are SGHAT and FQNNGV. CDR3 protein: CASTLGTFPETQYF. The CDR3, as DNA: TGTGCCAGCACCCTAGGGACGTTTCCAGAGACCCAGTACTTC.